The following is a T cell receptor (beta chain) sequence with its context. This specimen comes from a study of technical replicates of blood from a few donors. The CDR3 has 15 amino acids. Trimming cost V 5 bases and J 2 bases, with 15 bases left between them. Per the germline V gene, CDR1 is MNHEY and CDR2 is SVGAGI. Profiled with immunoSEQ multiplex PCR; TCRdb holds only in-frame clones, not every one. There are about 76,000 clones in the sample; 94% occur only once, and approximately 0.4% lies in the top ten. What was sequenced was T cells isolated from PBMCs. The TCR comes from a human donor in good health. V and J are TRBV6-5 and TRBJ1-2; D not certain. CDR3 loop: CASSNLLTRNYGYTF. As DNA, the CDR3 is TGTGCCAGCAGTAACCTCCTAACGCGAAACTATGGCTACACCTTC.